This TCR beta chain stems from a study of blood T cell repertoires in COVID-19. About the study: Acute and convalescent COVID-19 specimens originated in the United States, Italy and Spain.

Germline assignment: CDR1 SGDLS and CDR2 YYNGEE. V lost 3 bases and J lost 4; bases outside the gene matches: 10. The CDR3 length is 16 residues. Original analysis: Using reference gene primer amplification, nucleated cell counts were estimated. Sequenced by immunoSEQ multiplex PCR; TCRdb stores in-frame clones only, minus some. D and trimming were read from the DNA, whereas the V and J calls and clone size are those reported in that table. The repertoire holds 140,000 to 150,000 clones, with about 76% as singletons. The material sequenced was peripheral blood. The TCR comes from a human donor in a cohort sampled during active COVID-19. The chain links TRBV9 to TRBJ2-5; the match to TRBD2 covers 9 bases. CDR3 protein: CASSAIRAGGGETQYF. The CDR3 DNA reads TGTGCCAGCAGCGCCATTCGAGCGGGAGGTGGAGAGACCCAGTACTTC.